This T cell receptor beta chain was captured by sequencing in a study of T cell repertoires in cytomegalovirus infection. The overall study: Public TCR beta signatures provided an indication of both CMV infection and a matching HLA type.

Notes on the study in general: The response measured ex vivo was dominated by TCR beta clonotypes (HLA-C-restricted and CMV-specific).

Germline V CDR1 and CDR2: LNHDA, SQIVND (reference sequence). The CDR3 is made up of 16 amino acids. V lost 1 base and J 0 bases, leaving 9 bases between the germline ends. Note on this clonotype: The antigen remains undetermined.

TCRdb fed the reads into MiXCR, producing one record per CDR3 protein. The sample shows some 500,000 distinct CDR3 sequences, about 40% of them seen only once. The origin of this receptor is a human donor in good health (CMV status not recorded). Some clones in this sample may be carry-over from other donors' samples. Sample: cultured PBMCs, taken from culture after CMV antigen stimulation. The chain uses TRBV19 and TRBJ1-4; possibly TRBD1 for D (6 bases). The DNA of the CDR3 is TGTGCCAGTAGTATAGTGGGGGCTGCAACTAATGAAAAACTGTTTTTT. Translation gives CASSIVGAATNEKLFF.